The 31 T cell receptor beta chains below come from one sample, sequenced in a study of T cells after yellow fever vaccination. TCRdb passed the 5' RACE reads through MiXCR, listing each CDR3 protein once. Of hundreds of thousands of distinct CDR3 sequences in the sample, approximately 19% are singletons; the top ten hold over 15%. The material was PBMCs, obtained before the yellow fever booster vaccination. The receptors shown here come from a man in his late teens or twenties who received the YFV17D yellow fever vaccine.

This CDR3 reads CASTWGTGIYEQYF. CDR3 nucleotide sequence: TGTGCCAGCACCTGGGGGACAGGGATTTACGAGCAGTACTTC. The chain combines TRBV12-3 or TRBV12-4 with TRBJ2-7; TRBD1 agrees at 9 bases. V trimming: 7 bases; J trimming: 4 bases; junction bases outside the gene matches: 8. The CDR3 is 14 residues long.

This clonotype was observed a handful of times. CDR3 bases: TGTGCGGGCGGGGGGGGCAATGAGCAGTTCTTC. Protein sequence: CAGGGGNEQFF. The chain combines TRBV4-2 with TRBJ2-1; 9 bases are a match to TRBD2. Germline values: CDR1 LGHNA, CDR2 YNFKEQ. CDR3 length: 11 residues.

The V and J genes are TRBV9 and TRBJ2-1; TRBD2 agrees at 7 bases. V lost 4 bases to trimming and J lost 2 bases; unmatched junction nucleotides: 6. CDR1 is SGDLS, CDR2 YYNGEE, per germline. The CDR3 length is 15 residues. DNA of the CDR3: TGTGCCAGCAGCCGTACTAGCGCACCCTACAATGAGCAGTTCTTC. It is translated as CASSRTSAPYNEQFF.

The CDR3 here is CASSYSGAEAFF. In nucleotides, the CDR3 is TGTGCCAGCAGTTACTCGGGGGCAGAAGCTTTCTTT. The chain joins TRBV6-5 to TRBJ1-1, with D possibly matching TRBD1 (6 bases). The CDR3 runs 12 residues. V shed 0 bases and J shed 8 bases, with 7 bases lying between them. CDR1 and CDR2 from the germline V gene are MNHEY and SVGAGI.

In its sample, this clonotype was seen a few times. The chain recombines TRBV27 with TRBJ2-6, with D perhaps TRBD1 (6 bases). The CDR3 sequence is 17 residues long. Trimming removed 2 bases at V and 0 bases at J, with 11 bases between. Germline assignment: CDR1 MNHEY and CDR2 SMNVEV (reference sequence). CDR3 in amino acids: CASSLEMDSSGANVLTF. CDR3 nucleotide sequence: TGTGCCAGCAGTTTAGAGATGGACAGCTCTGGGGCCAACGTCCTGACTTTC.

This clonotype was observed a handful of times. V usage is TRBV7-9 and J usage is TRBJ2-7; TRBD1 matches at 9 bases. Germline V gives CDR1 SEHNR, CDR2 FQNEAQ (reference sequence). The CDR3 is 16 residues long. Trimming cost V 1 base and J 4 bases; bases outside gene matches: 8. In nucleotides, the CDR3 is TGTGCCAGCAGCTTAGGGACAGGGGCATCGGGGTACGAGCAGTACTTC. Protein product: CASSLGTGASGYEQYF.

The chain joins TRBV4-1 to TRBJ1-6, with a tentative D call TRBD1 (5 bases). V lost 1 base, J lost 13 bases, and 11 bases lay in between. This CDR3 contains 13 residues. Germline V lookup: CDR1 MGHRA, CDR2 YSYEKL. The CDR3 spells CASSQVPGPPLHF. CDR3 sequence (DNA): TGCGCCAGCAGCCAAGTACCGGGACCCCCCCTCCACTTT.

This chain links TRBV24-1 with TRBJ2-2; the D gene is possibly TRBD2 (6 bases). V was pared by 12 bases and J by 0 bases, with 16 bases between. The germline V gene has CDR1 KGHDR and CDR2 SFDVKD. This CDR3 has 15 residues. CDR3 nucleotide sequence: TGTGCCGCCGGGGGTGCTACGTCGAACACCGGGGAGCTGTTTTTT. Protein product: CAAGGATSNTGELFF.

This clonotype was detected many times. The chain is built from TRBV7-9 and TRBJ2-2; D unresolved. The V gene lost 1 base and the J gene lost 6 bases, with 6 bases spanning the gap. The V gene's germline CDR1 is SEHNR and CDR2 FQNEAQ (reference sequence). This CDR3 has 13 residues. The DNA for the CDR3 is TGTGCCAGCAGCTTAGAATGGGCCGGGGAGCTGTTTTTT. Translation: CASSLEWAGELFF.

This clonotype has more than one count but fewer than ten. V usage is TRBV4-3 and J usage is TRBJ2-3; 10 nucleotides match TRBD2. V shed 4 bases, J shed 0 bases, and the junction held 7 bases outside the gene matches. This CDR3 has 17 residues. Per germline, CDR1 LGHNA and CDR2 YSLEER. CDR3 nucleotide sequence: TGCGCCAGCAGCCTAGCGGGGGGCCCTTCTAGCACAGATACGCAGTATTTT. Residues: CASSLAGGPSSTDTQYF.

This clonotype has more than one count but fewer than ten. CDR3 bases: TGCAGTGCTAGAGAACCGGGGAACACCGGGGAGCTGTTTTTT. It codes for CSAREPGNTGELFF. The chain is built from TRBV20-1 and TRBJ2-2, with D uncertain. This CDR3 is built from 14 residues. Germline CDR1 is DFQATT and CDR2 is SNEGSKA (reference sequence). Trimming took off 0 bases at V and 1 base at J, with 6 bases between the two ends.

In this sample, this clonotype turned up a few times. V and J are TRBV20-1 and TRBJ2-4, with D perhaps given as TRBD1 or TRBD2 (6 bases each). Between the trimmed V and J ends, which lost 3 bases and 5 bases, there was a span of 14 bases. Germline loops: CDR1 DFQATT, CDR2 SNEGSKA (reference sequence). The CDR3 contains 14 residues. CDR3 amino acids: CSARMVRGENIQYF. For the CDR3, the DNA is TGCAGTGCTAGGATGGTGAGGGGGGAAAACATTCAGTACTTC.

The V and J genes are TRBV14 and TRBJ2-4; 9 bases align to TRBD1. The V gene end was trimmed by 1 base and the J gene end by 7 bases; junction bases not matched to a gene: 5. The germline V gene has CDR1 SGHDN and CDR2 FVKESK. The CDR3 extends over 15 amino acids. CDR3 sequence reads: CASSQGTGAWNIQYF. The CDR3 DNA is TGTGCCAGCAGCCAAGGGACAGGGGCATGGAACATTCAGTACTTC.

The rearrangement joins TRBV10-3 to TRBJ2-5; D is unclear. The CDR3 has 15 amino acids. Trimming pared 2 bases from V and 2 bases from J, leaving 12 bases between. Germline loops: CDR1 ENHRY, CDR2 SYGVKD. The CDR3 bases are TGTGCCATCAGTGAGGCAATAGGGCTGCAAGAGACCCAGTACTTC. Amino acids: CAISEAIGLQETQYF.

The chain combines TRBV20-1 with TRBJ2-5, with 8 bases that match TRBD2. The CDR3 extends over 14 amino acids. CDR1 DFQATT and CDR2 SNEGSKA come from the germline V gene (reference sequence). The trim removed 4 bases at V and 1 base at J, leaving 5 bases unmatched. CDR3 sequence: CSAILAGSQETQYF. As DNA, the CDR3 is TGCAGTGCTATCTTAGCGGGGAGCCAAGAGACCCAGTACTTC.

V and J are TRBV29-1 and TRBJ2-5; D not resolved. The ends were cut back, 7 bases at V and 5 bases at J, with 20 bases in the middle. Germline-derived CDR1 and CDR2 are SQVTM and ANQGSEA. This CDR3 comprises 14 residues. For the CDR3, the DNA is TGCAGCGCCCGGTATCGGCATCCTGGGGAGACCCAGTACTTC. Its translation is CSARYRHPGETQYF.

This rearrangement joins TRBV12-3 or TRBV12-4 to TRBJ2-7; TRBD2 matches at 10 bases. The CDR3 consists of 13 residues. V shed 5 bases and J 6 bases; nucleotides not matched to a gene: 4. The CDR3 DNA sequence: TGTGCCAGCAGTCCCCGACTAGCGGGCGAGCAGTACGTC. Its translation is CASSPRLAGEQYV.

This CDR3 reads CASSVPGQGPAGTGELFF. The DNA for the CDR3 is TGCGCCAGCAGCGTCCCGGGACAGGGCCCTGCGGGCACCGGGGAGCTGTTTTTT. The rearrangement links TRBV5-1 to TRBJ2-2; 9 nucleotides agree with TRBD1. V shed 4 bases and J 4 bases; nucleotides not matched to a gene: 14. This CDR3 region has 18 residues. The germline V gene has CDR1 SGHRS and CDR2 YFSETQ. The full variable domain, completed using reference TRBV5-1 and TRBJ2-2, is KAGVTQTPRYLIKTRGQQVTLSCSPISGHRSVSWYQQTPGQGLQFLFEYFSETQRNKGNFPGRFSGRQFSNSRSEMNVSTLELGDSALYLCASSVPGQGPAGTGELFFGEGSRLTVL.

This clonotype was detected only a few times. This chain links TRBV15 with TRBJ2-7; 9 bases are a match to TRBD1. J gave up 4 bases and V 3 bases, and 4 bases lay outside the gene matches. The CDR3 covers 14 residues. Germline V gene sequence: CDR1 LNHNV, CDR2 YYDKDF (reference sequence). Here the CDR3 reads CATSSGTGPYEQYF. CDR3 bases: TGTGCCACCAGCAGCGGGACAGGGCCGTACGAGCAGTACTTC.

The chain links TRBV5-1 to TRBJ2-5, with 7 bases lining up with TRBD2. Germline values: CDR1 SGHRS, CDR2 YFSETQ. The length of the CDR3 is 15 residues. Germline trimming cut 2 bases from V and 6 bases from J; bases unmatched to any gene: 10. The CDR3 protein is CASSFSVTAGQTQYF. The CDR3 nucleotides are TGCGCCAGCAGCTTTTCTGTCACAGCGGGGCAGACCCAGTACTTC.

This rearrangement joins TRBV9 to TRBJ1-5, with D unresolved. The germline V gene has CDR1 SGDLS and CDR2 YYNGEE. The CDR3 sequence is 16 residues long. V gave up 4 bases and J gave up 5 bases, with 19 bases separating them. This CDR3 is CASSPGERRPHQPQHF. Here the CDR3 DNA reads TGTGCCAGCAGCCCCGGGGAGCGCCGACCCCATCAGCCCCAGCATTTT.

The V and J genes are TRBV6-2 or TRBV6-3 and TRBJ2-2; possibly TRBD1 for D (6 bases). V was clipped by 0 bases and J by 1 base, with 12 bases between them. This CDR3 contains 17 residues. In germline, CDR1 is MNHEY, CDR2 SVGEGT. CDR3 bases: TGTGCCAGCAGTTACTCGTACAGGGCGAGGAACACCGGGGAGCTGTTTTTT. The encoded protein is CASSYSYRARNTGELFF.

The V and J genes are TRBV7-3 and TRBJ1-2, with 10 bases lining up with TRBD1. CDR1 is SGHTA, CDR2 FQGTGA, per germline. V lost 5 bases and J lost 5; bases outside the gene matches: 32. CDR3 length equals 23 residues. This chain's CDR3 is CASSSNPVPGRPSPGTGVYGYTF. For the CDR3, the DNA is TGTGCCAGCAGCAGTAATCCCGTCCCCGGCCGACCCTCCCCCGGGACAGGGGTGTATGGCTACACCTTC.

This clonotype has just a few counts. CDR3 bases: TGCGCCAGCAGCTTGGTTGGGACGTACAGCACAGATACGCAGTATTTT. It yields the protein CASSLVGTYSTDTQYF. V is TRBV5-1 and J is TRBJ2-3; D possibly uses TRBD1 or TRBD2 (5 bases each). There are 16 residues in the CDR3. The V gene lost 0 bases and the J gene lost 0 bases, with 11 bases spanning the gap. Germline CDR1 is SGHRS and CDR2 is YFSETQ.

This clonotype was recorded a few times. The chain links TRBV10-3 to TRBJ2-3; TRBD2 might be the D (5 bases). The CDR3 loop spans 14 amino acids. The ends were cut back, 0 bases at V and 3 bases at J, with 7 bases in the middle. Germline CDR1 ENHRY, CDR2 SYGVKD. The CDR3 nucleotides read TGTGCCATCAGTGAGTCGACGGGGACAGATACGCAGTATTTT. Translating it yields CAISESTGTDTQYF.

This clonotype was seen a few times. The rearrangement links TRBV18 to TRBJ2-7; D uncertain. This CDR3 is 14 amino acids long. Germline V lookup: CDR1 KGHSH, CDR2 LQKENI. Trimming shortened V by 3 bases and J by 0 bases, and 9 bases separated the two germline ends. The CDR3 DNA reads as TGTGCCAGCTCACCGCTACAAGACTCCTACGAGCAGTACTTC. It yields the protein CASSPLQDSYEQYF.

This clonotype showed up many times. Written as DNA, the CDR3 is TGTGCCAGCAGCGCCGCACGTACAGATACGCAGTATTTT. Protein product: CASSAARTDTQYF. The chain joins TRBV9 to TRBJ2-3; D unclear. V dropped 3 bases and J dropped 3 bases, with 8 bases sitting between them. Germline assignment: CDR1 SGDLS and CDR2 YYNGEE. The CDR3 spans 13 residues.

There are many counts of this clonotype. V gene TRBV20-1 combines with J gene TRBJ1-1; no definite D call. The CDR3 has 15 residues. Trimming cost V 0 bases and J 7 bases, with 18 bases left between them. From germline, CDR1 is DFQATT and CDR2 SNEGSKA (reference sequence). CDR3 amino acids: CSARDLSSQTFEAFF. As DNA, the CDR3 is TGCAGTGCTAGAGATCTCAGTTCACAGACTTTTGAAGCTTTCTTT.

This chain uses TRBV6-2 or TRBV6-3 with TRBJ1-1; D not certain. Germline CDR1 is MNHEY and CDR2 is SVGEGT. Trimming stripped 4 bases from V and 3 bases from J, with 15 bases between. The CDR3 consists of 15 residues. The CDR3 sequence: CASSSTREVDTEAFF. Written as DNA, the CDR3 is TGTGCCAGCAGTTCAACCCGGGAGGTGGACACTGAAGCTTTCTTT.

This clonotype was counted many times. The gene calls are TRBV5-1 and TRBJ1-2; D is ambiguous. Germline-derived CDR1 and CDR2 are SGHRS and YFSETQ. The length of the CDR3 is 13 residues. The V and J ends lost 5 bases and 8 bases respectively, with 16 bases between them. Here the CDR3 reads CASRTGPIEGYTF. The CDR3 DNA reads TGCGCCAGCAGGACTGGCCCTATCGAGGGCTACACCTTC.

This chain links TRBV5-1 with TRBJ2-7; D may be TRBD2 (6 bases). The CDR3 contains 14 residues. The V end lost 4 bases, the J end lost 4 bases, and 15 bases lay between the germline ends. Looked up from germline, CDR1 is SGHRS and CDR2 is YFSETQ. The CDR3 loop is CASSPGGSGYEQYF. The CDR3 nucleotides are TGCGCCAGCAGCCCTGGAGGGTCTGGTTACGAGCAGTACTTC.